What follows are 2 T cell receptor beta chains derived from one specimen sequenced in a study of blood T cell repertoires in COVID-19. Here immunoSEQ multiplex PCR was the method, and the copy in TCRdb shows in-frame clones only, minus some. The sample has some 200,000 clones; approximately 86% are singletons. Sequenced: peripheral blood. The receptors stem from a woman of 80 years or more with acute or convalescent COVID-19.

The chain employs TRBV6-4 and TRBJ1-2, with TRBD1 as a possible D gene (6 bases). Trimming took off 6 bases at V and 3 bases at J, with 17 bases between the two ends. From germline, CDR1 is MRHNA and CDR2 SNTAGT. The CDR3 extends over 15 amino acids. The CDR3 protein is CASRPQGNRDYGYTF. CDR3 nucleotides: TGTGCCAGCAGGCCCCAGGGGAATCGAGACTATGGCTACACCTTC.

The rearrangement joins TRBV25-1 to TRBJ1-2; D not resolved. Germline values: CDR1 MGHDK, CDR2 SYGVNS. V was shortened by 2 bases and J by 0 bases, with 7 bases between the two germline ends. The CDR3 length is 14 residues. In DNA form, the CDR3 reads TGTGCCAGCAGTGAACCCTTTGCTAACTATGGCTACACCTTC. Translating gives CASSEPFANYGYTF.